This TCR beta chain emerged from a study of graft-versus-host responses after intestinal transplantation. The germline V gene has CDR1 GTSNPN and CDR2 SVGIG (reference sequence). The CDR3 has 13 residues. The V end lost 4 bases, the J end lost 4 bases, and 13 bases lay between the germline ends. Assay used: immunoSEQ multiplex PCR; TCRdb lists only in-frame clones, some missing. The table shows about 25,000 clones, with over 85% occurring only once. The receptor was derived from a human patient who received an intestinal transplant, so some T cells may come from the graft donor. Here the sequenced sample was PBMCs, taken roughly 30 days after intestinal transplant. The chain joins TRBV30 to TRBJ1-2, with D perhaps matching TRBD1 (5 bases). In nucleotides, the CDR3 is TGTGCCTGGATTGAGGAGGGGACCTATGGCTACACCTTC. This codes for CAWIEEGTYGYTF.